These 27 T cell receptor beta chains were all obtained from the same sample, sequenced in a study of shared clonotypes between healthy human individuals. The repertoire was sequenced with immunoSEQ multiplex PCR; TCRdb's copy has only in-frame clones and lacks some. The sample contains around 690,000 clones, around 91% of which appear only once. Sequenced material: memory CD8+ T cells from PBMCs. Subset meaning: CD45RO+ cells pooled with CCR7-negative TemRA cells. Receptors originate from a man aged 18 to 30 in good health. Some clones in this sample may be carry-over from other donors' samples.

V usage is TRBV6-1 and J usage is TRBJ1-1, with a possible D match to TRBD1 (5 bases). V gave up 7 bases and J gave up 5 bases, with 11 bases separating them. The CDR3 runs 12 residues. The germline V gene encodes CDR1 MNHNS and CDR2 SASEGT. The CDR3 bases are TGTGCCAGCATGGCAGGGCTAACTGAAGCTTTCTTT. This translates into CASMAGLTEAFF.

This chain joins TRBV28 and TRBJ1-4; 8 nucleotides agree with TRBD1. J was trimmed by 0 bases and V by 8 bases; bases with no gene match: 11. Germline lookup yields CDR1 MDHEN and CDR2 SYDVKM. This CDR3 contains 17 residues. The CDR3, as DNA: TGTGCCAGCCGATGGACAGGGCTGACTGCAACTAATGAAAAACTGTTTTTT. It specifies CASRWTGLTATNEKLFF.

The chain combines TRBV7-9 with TRBJ2-1, with TRBD1 identical over 9 bases. The junction had 6 bases not matched to a gene; V was cut back by 5 bases and J by 7 bases. CDR1 and CDR2 from the germline V gene are SEHNR and FQNEAQ (reference sequence). The CDR3 is made up of 14 amino acids. The CDR3: CASSVRDRENEQFF. The CDR3 bases are TGTGCCAGCAGCGTCCGGGACAGGGAAAATGAGCAGTTCTTC.

The chain carries TRBV27 and TRBJ2-1; D possibly uses TRBD1 or TRBD2 (5 bases each). The germline V gene has CDR1 MNHEY and CDR2 SMNVEV (reference sequence). The germline V and J ends were trimmed by 8 bases and 3 bases, with 11 bases remaining between them. The CDR3 spans 13 residues. The CDR3 DNA follows: TGTGCCAGCGGGGCTAGCCGCTACAATGAGCAGTTCTTC. It encodes CASGASRYNEQFF.

This chain links TRBV5-4 with TRBJ1-5, with 7 positions matching TRBD1. Germline assignment: CDR1 SGHNT and CDR2 YYREEE (reference sequence). The CDR3 extends over 12 amino acids. V was clipped by 0 bases and J by 14 bases; unmatched bases: 5. The CDR3 bases are TGTGCCAGCAGCTTGGCCGGGCAGGGGGAGCATTTT. This translates into CASSLAGQGEHF.

This clone appeared a few times. The rearrangement links TRBV27 to TRBJ2-5; 10 positions match TRBD2. The length of the CDR3 is 16 residues. Trimming took 6 bases from V and 2 from J; bases not matched to a gene: 9. Germline V gene sequence: CDR1 MNHEY, CDR2 SMNVEV (reference sequence). CDR3 protein: CASRRWTSGDQETQYF. In DNA form, the CDR3 reads TGTGCCAGCAGGCGCTGGACTAGCGGAGATCAAGAGACCCAGTACTTC.

This chain joins TRBV7-9 and TRBJ2-5; D is tentatively TRBD1 or TRBD2 (5 bases each). CDR3 length: 16 amino acids. Trimming removed 1 base from V and 0 bases from J, with 12 bases in between. Germline V CDR1 and CDR2: SEHNR, FQNEAQ (reference sequence). The CDR3 bases are TGTGCCAGCAGCTTAGGGTCCAGGGAGTACCAAGAGACCCAGTACTTC. It yields the protein CASSLGSREYQETQYF.

Concerning this clone: The same CDR3 can be traced to other DNA sequences in this sample. The rearrangement links TRBV29-1 to TRBJ2-7, with D possibly matching TRBD1 (5 bases). Trimming stripped 2 bases from V and 0 bases from J, with 8 bases between. Germline loops: CDR1 SQVTM, CDR2 ANQGSEA. The CDR3 has 13 residues. Here the CDR3 reads CSVELDSSYEQYF. In nucleotides, the CDR3 is TGCAGCGTTGAACTCGACAGCTCCTACGAGCAGTACTTC.

The gene calls are TRBV7-9 and TRBJ1-2; 7 positions match TRBD1. CDR1 and CDR2 (germline): SEHNR, FQNEAQ (reference sequence). There are 15 residues in the CDR3. With V trimmed by 5 bases and J by 3 bases, 9 bases remained unmatched. The CDR3 coding sequence is TGTGCCAGCAGCACGAGTCAGGGGGGAGACTATGGCTACACCTTC. This encodes CASSTSQGGDYGYTF. Using reference TRBV7-9 and TRBJ1-2 for the parts outside the CDR3, the full variable domain is DTGVSQNPRHKITKRGQNVTFRCDPISEHNRLYWYRQTLGQGPEFLTYFQNEAQLEKSRLLSDRFSAERPKGSFSTLEIQRTEQGDSAMYLCASSTSQGGDYGYTFGSGTRLTVV.

The CDR3 DNA reads TGCAGCGTCGCGGAGGACTACCTATCGCAGTACTTC. Its translation is CSVAEDYLSQYF. The V and J genes are TRBV29-1 and TRBJ2-7; tentative D call: TRBD2 (6 bases). From germline, CDR1 is SQVTM and CDR2 ANQGSEA. The CDR3 consists of 12 residues. V was clipped by 6 bases and J by 9 bases, with 18 bases between them.

The chain carries TRBV6-5 and TRBJ2-4; weak D call: TRBD1 (5 bases). V lost 0 bases and J lost 8, with 17 bases in between. Germline CDR1 reads MNHEY; CDR2 reads SVGAGI. There are 16 residues in the CDR3. The CDR3 DNA reads as TGTGCCAGCAGTTACTCGACAGTGACAGTCCGGCACATTCAGTACTTC. This translates into CASSYSTVTVRHIQYF.

The chain joins TRBV5-5 to TRBJ1-1; possible D gene TRBD1, 5 bases. Germline CDR1 is SGHKS and CDR2 is YYEKEE (reference sequence). Trimming pared 4 bases from V and 4 bases from J, leaving 14 bases between. CDR3 length: 14 residues. The CDR3 DNA follows: TGTGCCAGCAGCCAGTTGGTTGGGGGCACTGAAGCTTTCTTT. This translates into CASSQLVGGTEAFF.

The chain couples TRBV30 to TRBJ1-4; unclear D gene. The germline V gene encodes CDR1 GTSNPN and CDR2 SVGIG (reference sequence). Trimming removed 3 bases at V and 7 bases at J, with 15 bases between. The CDR3 covers 14 residues. The CDR3: CAWRGSDRSEKLFF. The CDR3 DNA reads as TGTGCCTGGAGGGGGTCCGATAGAAGTGAAAAACTGTTTTTT.

This clone was detected only once. The rearrangement uses TRBV7-9 and TRBJ2-7; D might be TRBD2 (6 bases). Germline V gene lookup returns CDR1 SEHNR and CDR2 FQNEAQ (reference sequence). The CDR3 runs 16 residues. Trimming stripped 2 bases from V and 3 bases from J, with 17 bases between. CDR3 sequence (DNA): TGTGCCAGCAGCTTATCACGGGGCCGGGGGATCTACGAGCAGTACTTC. Its protein product is CASSLSRGRGIYEQYF.

This chain links TRBV28 with TRBJ2-2; 11 bases fit TRBD2. The CDR3 is made up of 18 amino acids. Germline lookup yields CDR1 MDHEN and CDR2 SYDVKM. After removal of 5 bases from V and 6 bases from J, the junction contained 14 bases not matched to a gene. CDR3 nucleotide sequence: TGTGCCAGCAGTCTACAAATCTTAGCGGGAGGGCCGGCCGGGGAGCTGTTTTTT. It encodes CASSLQILAGGPAGELFF.

This clone was detected only a few times. The V call is TRBV6-5, the J call TRBJ1-5, with 7 nucleotides matching TRBD1. The V gene end was trimmed by 5 bases and the J gene end by 5 bases; junction bases not matched to a gene: 6. This CDR3 contains 14 residues. Germline V gene sequence: CDR1 MNHEY, CDR2 SVGAGI. CDR3 sequence: CASSHRDSYQPQHF. CDR3 bases: TGTGCCAGCAGTCACAGGGACAGTTATCAGCCCCAGCATTTT.

This clone was counted many times. The rearrangement links TRBV6-6 to TRBJ2-3; D call uncertain. Trimming stripped 2 bases from V and 0 bases from J, with 9 bases between. The CDR3 has 15 amino acids. Looked up from germline, CDR1 is MNHNY and CDR2 is SVGAGI (reference sequence). CDR3 DNA sequence: TGTGCCAGCAGTTACGGGGTATCTAGCACAGATACGCAGTATTTT. This sequence encodes CASSYGVSSTDTQYF.

V gene TRBV10-1 combines with J gene TRBJ2-7; D is uncertain. V was cut by 7 bases and J by 5 bases, with 12 bases left in between. Germline V lookup: CDR1 WNHNN, CDR2 SYGVQD (reference sequence). The CDR3 covers 12 residues. The CDR3 is CASTLEVHEQYF. In DNA, the CDR3 is TGCGCCAGCACTCTAGAGGTACACGAGCAGTACTTC.

The chain carries TRBV5-1 and TRBJ1-2; D uncertain. The germline V gene encodes CDR1 SGHRS and CDR2 YFSETQ. The CDR3 runs to 15 residues. Trimming shortened V by 2 bases and J by 8 bases, and 19 bases separated the two germline ends. In nucleotides, the CDR3 is TGCGCCAGCAGCTTAGGACCTACAGCGTTCAGCGGCTACACCTTC. Translating gives CASSLGPTAFSGYTF.

The chain combines TRBV13 with TRBJ2-7; TRBD2 agrees at 13 bases. The CDR3 has 17 amino acids. V lost 4 bases to trimming and J lost 0 bases; unmatched junction nucleotides: 6. CDR1 PRHDT and CDR2 FYEKMQ come from the germline V gene (reference sequence). CDR3 DNA sequence: TGTGCCAGCAGCTCTGCAACTAGCGGGAGGGGCTCCTACGAGCAGTACTTC. It is translated as CASSSATSGRGSYEQYF.

The gene calls are TRBV27 and TRBJ1-5; D unresolved. The CDR3 is 14 amino acids. CDR1 is MNHEY and CDR2 is SMNVEV in the germline V gene (reference sequence). V was trimmed by 0 bases and J by 7 bases, leaving 10 bases between them. CDR3 in DNA: TGTGCCAGCAGTTTATCGAGAGGTTTGCAGCCCCAGCATTTT. This translates into CASSLSRGLQPQHF.

Of note for this clone: Sequence at one end of the junction differs from germline and may be a read error. The chain couples TRBV5-4 to TRBJ1-2; D is possibly TRBD1 (6 bases). The CDR3 extends over 15 amino acids. The germline V gene encodes CDR1 SGHNT and CDR2 YYREEE (reference sequence). The CDR3 sequence is CASSQERTGLAGYTF. The DNA for the CDR3 is TGCGCCAGCAGCCAAGAAAGAACAGGGCTCGCGGGCTACACCTTC.

V gene TRBV9 combines with J gene TRBJ2-3; D might be TRBD2 (6 bases). V was shortened by 2 bases and J by 5 bases, with 21 bases between the two germline ends. Germline CDR1 reads SGDLS; CDR2 reads YYNGEE. The CDR3 has 17 amino acids. The CDR3 protein is CASSVYDSGTLGDTQYF. CDR3 bases: TGTGCCAGCAGCGTTTACGATAGCGGTACCCTGGGAGATACGCAGTATTTT.

This clone was detected only once. This chain joins TRBV7-2 and TRBJ2-2; 16 nucleotides match TRBD2. Germline CDR1 is SGHTA and CDR2 is FQGNSA. Trimming at V came to 5 bases and at J to 4 bases, leaving 7 bases not matched to a gene. The CDR3 runs to 18 residues. The CDR3 sequence is CASSPGTSGRATTGELFF. DNA for the CDR3: TGTGCCAGCAGCCCCGGGACTAGCGGGAGGGCCACCACCGGGGAGCTGTTTTTT.

The V and J genes are TRBV5-1 and TRBJ2-7; unclear D gene. Deletions cut 4 bases from V and 7 bases from J, with 21 bases between. Germline values: CDR1 SGHRS, CDR2 YFSETQ. The CDR3 is 15 residues long. For the CDR3, the DNA is TGCGCCAGCAGCGTGAAGACTGGCTCTTCTAGGGAGCAGTACTTC. Amino acids: CASSVKTGSSREQYF. Drawing the rest from reference TRBV5-1 and TRBJ2-7, the complete variable domain is KAGVTQTPRYLIKTRGQQVTLSCSPISGHRSVSWYQQTPGQGLQFLFEYFSETQRNKGNFPGRFSGRQFSNSRSEMNVSTLELGDSALYLCASSVKTGSSREQYFGPGTRLTVT.

This rearrangement joins TRBV28 to TRBJ2-7; D gene ambiguous. CDR1 and CDR2 (germline): MDHEN, SYDVKM. This CDR3 is built from 14 residues. The V gene lost 5 bases and the J gene lost 5 bases, with 16 bases spanning the gap. CDR3 loop: CASSPALFTHEQYF. Written as DNA, the CDR3 is TGTGCCAGCAGTCCAGCATTGTTTACCCACGAGCAGTACTTC. Full variable domain (remainder filled in from reference TRBV28 and TRBJ2-7): DVKVTQSSRYLVKRTGEKVFLECVQDMDHENMFWYRQDPGLGLRLIYFSYDVKMKEKGDIPEGYSVSREKKERFSLILESASTNQTSMYLCASSPALFTHEQYFGPGTRLTVT.

Comments on this clone: Mismatch with germline at one junction end may stem from a read error. The V and J genes are TRBV6-6 and TRBJ2-7; D gene uncertain. The germline V gene encodes CDR1 MNHNY and CDR2 SVGAGI (reference sequence). This CDR3 has 11 amino acids. The CDR3 coding sequence is TGTGCCAGCACAAACTCCCACGAGCAGTACTTC. Its protein product is CASTNSHEQYF.